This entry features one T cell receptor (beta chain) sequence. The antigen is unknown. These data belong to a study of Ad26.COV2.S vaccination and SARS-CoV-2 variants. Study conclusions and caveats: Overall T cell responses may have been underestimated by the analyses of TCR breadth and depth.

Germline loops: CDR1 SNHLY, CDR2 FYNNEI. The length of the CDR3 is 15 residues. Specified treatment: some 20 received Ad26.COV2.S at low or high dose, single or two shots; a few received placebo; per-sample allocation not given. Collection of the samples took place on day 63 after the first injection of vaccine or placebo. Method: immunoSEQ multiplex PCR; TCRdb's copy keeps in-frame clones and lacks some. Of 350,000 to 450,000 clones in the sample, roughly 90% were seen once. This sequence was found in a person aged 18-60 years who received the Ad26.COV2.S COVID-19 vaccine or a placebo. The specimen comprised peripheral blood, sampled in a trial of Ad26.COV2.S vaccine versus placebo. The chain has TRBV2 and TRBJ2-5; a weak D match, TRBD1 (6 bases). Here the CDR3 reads CGTAARRRDQETQYF. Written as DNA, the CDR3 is TGTGGGACAGCAGCTAGGAGAAGGGACCAAGAGACCCAGTACTTC.